These 14 T cell receptor beta chains were all obtained from the same sample, sequenced in a study of TIL therapy for anti-PD-1-resistant metastatic lung cancer. The immunoSEQ assay was v3. The protocol was immunoSEQ multiplex PCR, while the TCRdb copy is restricted to in-frame clones and leaves out a portion. Among 25,000 to 30,000 clones, about two thirds were seen once, and the ten largest hold less than 8.5%. Described time point: pre-treatment sample, taken before nivolumab and TIL therapy. Most excised metastases sampled were pleural nodules or supraclavicular lymph nodes. The source was tumor tissue, collected at baseline. These receptors all stem from a person between 25 and 80 years old with non-small cell lung cancer.

This clone has only a few counts. The rearrangement links TRBV7-9 to TRBJ1-1, with D hard to call. CDR1 is SEHNR and CDR2 is FQNEAQ in the germline V gene (reference sequence). This CDR3 has 14 amino acids. Between the trimmed V and J ends, which lost 6 bases and 1 base, there was a span of 12 bases. The CDR3 coding sequence is TGTGCCAGCAGTTCCCTGGGCGGGAACACTGAAGCTTTCTTT. Its translation: CASSSLGGNTEAFF.

The chain carries TRBV19 and TRBJ2-2, with no clear D. Trimming shortened V by 4 bases and J by 5 bases, and 11 bases separated the two germline ends. The CDR3 has 14 residues. CDR1 and CDR2 (germline): LNHDA, SQIVND (reference sequence). CDR3 loop: CASSTLPRTGELFF. CDR3 sequence (DNA): TGTGCCAGTAGTACCCTCCCAAGAACCGGGGAGCTGTTTTTT.

The J gene is TRBJ2-7, the V gene TRBV2, with TRBD2 identical over 9 bases. V trimming: 7 bases; J trimming: 4 bases; junction bases outside the gene matches: 5. The CDR3 runs to 13 residues. Germline CDR1 is SNHLY and CDR2 is FYNNEI. CDR3 residues: CASMASGVYEQYF. CDR3 nucleotide sequence: TGTGCCAGCATGGCTAGCGGGGTTTACGAGCAGTACTTC.

This clone occurred once. CDR3 coding DNA: TGTGCCAGTAGTATAGACGCAAACGTAGGTGAGCAGTTCTTC. Its protein is CASSIDANVGEQFF. The chain joins TRBV19 to TRBJ2-1, with D unclear. Germline loops: CDR1 LNHDA, CDR2 SQIVND (reference sequence). V was shortened by 0 bases and J by 9 bases, with 12 bases between the two germline ends. The CDR3 sequence is 14 residues long.

The chain combines TRBV11-2 with TRBJ1-3, with 7 bases fitting TRBD1. Germline lookup yields CDR1 SGHAT and CDR2 FQNNGV. The J segment lost 4 bases and the V segment lost 1 base, leaving 7 bases of the junction unmatched. The CDR3 spans 16 residues. In nucleotides, the CDR3 is TGTGCCAGCAGCTTAGCGGGACAGTCACCCGGAAACACCATATATTTT. It codes for CASSLAGQSPGNTIYF.

The J gene is TRBJ2-5, the V gene TRBV5-1, with D possibly TRBD2 on 6 matching bases. Germline-derived CDR1 and CDR2 are SGHRS and YFSETQ. The CDR3 spans 17 residues. Between the trimmed V and J ends, which lost 4 bases and 3 bases, there was a span of 22 bases. Written as DNA, the CDR3 is TGCGCCAGCAGCCCCTGGGGTGGTAGCGGACAAGAAGAGACCCAGTACTTC. This encodes CASSPWGGSGQEETQYF. The whole variable domain, filled in from reference TRBV5-1 and TRBJ2-5, reads KAGVTQTPRYLIKTRGQQVTLSCSPISGHRSVSWYQQTPGQGLQFLFEYFSETQRNKGNFPGRFSGRQFSNSRSEMNVSTLELGDSALYLCASSPWGGSGQEETQYFGPGTRLLVL.

The V call is TRBV27, the J call TRBJ1-2, with unresolved D. Germline values: CDR1 MNHEY, CDR2 SMNVEV (reference sequence). The CDR3 runs 15 residues. Trimming pared 6 bases from V and 3 bases from J, leaving 17 bases between. CDR3 in DNA: TGTGCCAGCAGCATGGACGGATTTGACGACTATGGCTACACCTTC. Its protein is CASSMDGFDDYGYTF.

This clone was seen a handful of times. The chain is built from TRBV7-9 and TRBJ2-7; possibly TRBD1 for D (5 bases). The CDR3 extends over 16 amino acids. Trimming took off 1 base at V and 4 bases at J, with 17 bases between the two ends. From germline, CDR1 is SEHNR and CDR2 FQNEAQ (reference sequence). The CDR3 coding sequence is TGTGCCAGCAGCTTAGATCAACGACAGTTCGGGTACGAGCAGTACTTC. It is translated as CASSLDQRQFGYEQYF.

Remarks on this clone: The conserved closing phenylalanine or tryptophan is absent in this CDR3, likely reflecting a read error. It is unclear where the CDR3 begins or ends on the DNA, so no DNA is shown, and the CDR3 is as TCRdb lists it. V usage is TRBV5-8 and J usage is TRBJ2-3; the table's D call, TRBD2, was not checked against the DNA. With termini counted, the CDR3 has 16 amino acids. In germline, CDR1 is SGHTS, CDR2 YDEGEE. The CDR3 loop reads CASSPLRGPGLVSGGG.

This clone was seen more than once but under ten times. The rearrangement joins TRBV5-6 to TRBJ2-3, with D tentatively TRBD2 (6 bases). V dropped 1 base and J dropped 4 bases, with 7 bases sitting between them. CDR3 size: 13 residues. Germline CDR1 reads SGHDT; CDR2 reads YYEEEE. The DNA for the CDR3 is TGTGCCAGCAGCTTGCTAGCGCCAGATACGCAGTATTTT. Protein product: CASSLLAPDTQYF.

In this sample, this clone turned up a few times. This chain joins TRBV5-6 and TRBJ1-6, with TRBD1 identical over 8 bases. Per the germline V gene, CDR1 is SGHDT and CDR2 is YYEEEE. The J segment lost 6 bases and the V segment lost 4 bases, leaving 6 bases of the junction unmatched. The CDR3 is made up of 15 amino acids. DNA of the CDR3: TGTGCCAGCAGCCTCGGACAGGGACTTAATTCACCCCTCCACTTT. Translation: CASSLGQGLNSPLHF.

The V and J genes are TRBV25-1 and TRBJ1-2; the D gene is possibly TRBD1 (6 bases). CDR1 is MGHDK and CDR2 is SYGVNS in the germline V gene. The length of the CDR3 is 12 residues. Trimming removed 8 bases from V and 7 bases from J, with 14 bases in between. The CDR3 sequence: CASHGGVLGYTF. CDR3 nucleotides: TGTGCCAGCCACGGGGGCGTGCTTGGCTACACCTTC.

The chain couples TRBV5-4 to TRBJ2-5; TRBD2 agrees at 15 bases. The V gene end was trimmed by 4 bases and the J gene end by 5 bases; junction bases not matched to a gene: 6. Germline loops: CDR1 SGHNT, CDR2 YYREEE (reference sequence). This CDR3 comprises 16 residues. CDR3 coding DNA: TGTGCCAGCAGCCTGGGACTAGCGGGGGGTCGTGAGACCCAGTACTTC. The encoded protein is CASSLGLAGGRETQYF.

CDR3 sequence reads: CASSPEVSDTQYF. CDR3 sequence (DNA): TGTGCCAGCAGTCCCGAGGTGTCAGATACGCAGTATTTT. V is TRBV6-4 and J is TRBJ2-3; D unresolved. V lost 5 bases, J lost 4 bases, and 10 bases lay in between. Germline lookup yields CDR1 MRHNA and CDR2 SNTAGT. The CDR3 spans 13 residues.